These 16 T cell receptor beta chains originate from one sample sequenced in a study of CD8 T cells in ankylosing spondylitis. Study observations and caveats: What appeared characteristic of ankylosing spondylitis blood was a TCR beta motif of 7 or 8 highly homologous variants.

The antigens of these receptors remain unknown. A single record per CDR3 protein comes from TCRdb applying MiXCR to the 5' RACE reads. This sample has roughly 470,000 distinct CDR3 sequences, with roughly 26% found just once. The sequencing input was blood, either unsorted or a sorted T cell fraction (not recorded which). The receptors derive from a male donor with ankylosing spondylitis.

This clonotype was found many times. The CDR3, as DNA: TGTGCCAGCAGCGAGGCAGGGAGCAATCAGCCCCAGCATTTT. Its protein is CASSEAGSNQPQHF. The rearrangement joins TRBV7-9 to TRBJ1-5; maybe TRBD1 (5 bases). V lost 5 bases and J lost 1, with 9 bases in between. From germline, CDR1 is SEHNR and CDR2 FQNEAQ (reference sequence). The CDR3 is made up of 14 amino acids.

The chain links TRBV3-1 to TRBJ2-5; 8 nucleotides agree with TRBD1. Germline values: CDR1 LGHDT, CDR2 YNNKEL (reference sequence). V lost 0 bases and J lost 2; bases outside the gene matches: 5. The CDR3 spans 16 residues. CDR3 coding DNA: TGTGCCAGCAGCCAAGAAACAGGGGGTAATCAAGAGACCCAGTACTTC. Translating gives CASSQETGGNQETQYF.

Only a few counts were recorded for this clonotype. The rearrangement joins TRBV6-5 to TRBJ2-1, with 12 positions matching TRBD1. The CDR3 extends over 17 amino acids. Germline V gene data show CDR1 as MNHEY and CDR2 as SVGAGI. The trim removed 0 bases at V and 9 bases at J, leaving 9 bases unmatched. CDR3 protein: CASSYSRRDRGPREQFF. CDR3 nucleotide sequence: TGTGCCAGCAGTTACTCGAGACGGGACAGGGGGCCACGTGAGCAGTTCTTC.

This clonotype was detected a few times. V gene TRBV20-1 combines with J gene TRBJ2-2, with 7 bases lining up with TRBD2. The CDR3 has 13 residues. Looked up from germline, CDR1 is DFQATT and CDR2 is SNEGSKA (reference sequence). The CDR3 coding sequence is TGCAGAGCCTGGCTAGCGGACACCGGGGAGCTGTTTTTT. It specifies CRAWLADTGELFF.

CDR3 protein: CASSPVWRYQETQYF. CDR3 nucleotides: TGTGCCAGCAGCCCCGTTTGGAGGTACCAAGAGACCCAGTACTTC. This chain links TRBV7-9 with TRBJ2-5, with TRBD2 as a possible D gene (5 bases). V was shortened by 5 bases and J by 0 bases, with 13 bases between the two germline ends. CDR3 size: 15 residues. CDR1 and CDR2 (germline): SEHNR, FQNEAQ (reference sequence).

V usage is TRBV20-1 and J usage is TRBJ2-3; 7 bases align to TRBD2. CDR1 and CDR2 from the germline V gene are DFQATT and SNEGSKA (reference sequence). The CDR3 sequence is 13 residues long. With V trimmed by 4 bases and J by 1 base, 2 bases remained unmatched. CDR3 protein: CSAKGGGTDTQYF. CDR3 in DNA: TGCAGTGCTAAGGGAGGGGGCACAGATACGCAGTATTTT.

The chain carries TRBV29-1 and TRBJ1-4; no clear D. Trimming pared 2 bases from V and 6 bases from J, leaving 10 bases between. The CDR3 runs 13 residues. Looked up from germline, CDR1 is SQVTM and CDR2 is ANQGSEA. This chain's CDR3 is CSVERGGDEKLFF. The DNA for the CDR3 is TGCAGCGTTGAACGGGGAGGAGATGAAAAACTGTTTTTT.

This clonotype has just a few counts. The chain joins TRBV10-3 to TRBJ1-2; D might be TRBD1 (6 bases). There are 15 residues in the CDR3. The V gene's germline CDR1 is ENHRY and CDR2 SYGVKD. The germline V and J ends were trimmed by 0 bases and 3 bases, with 11 bases remaining between them. Written as DNA, the CDR3 is TGTGCCATCAGTGAGTCGGAAGGACAGTACTATGGCTACACCTTC. It yields the protein CAISESEGQYYGYTF.

This chain links TRBV7-8 with TRBJ1-5, with D possibly being TRBD1 (6 bases). Germline CDR1 is SGHVS and CDR2 is FQNEAQ. CDR3 length equals 15 residues. Trimming shortened V by 3 bases and J by 4 bases, and 13 bases separated the two germline ends. The CDR3 loop reads CASSLYQGRNQPQHF. DNA of the CDR3: TGTGCCAGCAGCTTGTACCAGGGGAGGAATCAGCCCCAGCATTTT.

This clonotype occurred a few times. The V gene is TRBV7-8, the J gene TRBJ2-3, with D unclear. V shed 3 bases and J shed 0 bases, with 13 bases lying between them. Germline CDR1 and CDR2: SGHVS and FQNEAQ. The length of the CDR3 is 16 residues. CDR3 loop: CASSLGSIPSTDTQYF. The CDR3 DNA follows: TGTGCCAGCAGCTTGGGGTCCATCCCCAGCACAGATACGCAGTATTTT. Using reference TRBV7-8 and TRBJ2-3 for the parts outside the CDR3, the full variable domain is GAGVSQSPRYKVAKRGQDVALRCDPISGHVSLFWYQQALGQGPEFLTYFQNEAQLDKSGLPSDRFFAERPEGSVSTLKIQRTQQEDSAVYLCASSLGSIPSTDTQYFGPGTRLTVL.

J is TRBJ1-5 and V is TRBV4-2, with no clear D. Deletions cut 2 bases from V and 5 bases from J, with 13 bases between. This CDR3 region has 15 residues. The V gene's germline CDR1 is LGHNA and CDR2 YNFKEQ. In DNA form, the CDR3 reads TGTGCCAGCAGCCAAAGGGCGGCCTGGGATCAGCCCCAGCATTTT. Translating gives CASSQRAAWDQPQHF.

This clonotype is medium-sized by share. The genes are TRBV12-3 or TRBV12-4 and TRBJ1-1; D might be TRBD1 (5 bases). Trimming took 5 bases from V and 3 from J, leaving 16 bases between them. This CDR3 has 15 residues. The CDR3 is CASSAIGVPDTEAFF. The CDR3 DNA reads TGTGCCAGCAGTGCGATAGGGGTTCCGGACACTGAAGCTTTCTTT.

The sample holds a few counts of this clonotype. The chain has TRBV7-9 and TRBJ1-1, with a weak D call TRBD1 (5 bases). Germline CDR1 SEHNR, CDR2 FQNEAQ (reference sequence). V was shortened by 2 bases and J by 5 bases, with 15 bases between the two germline ends. CDR3 size: 15 residues. The CDR3 DNA reads TGTGCCAGCAGCTTACGGGGCGGGTCGGGGACTGAAGCTTTCTTT. This translates into CASSLRGGSGTEAFF.

The V call is TRBV18, the J call TRBJ1-1, with TRBD1 identical over 7 bases. The germline gives CDR1 KGHSH, CDR2 LQKENI. V shed 1 base, J shed 7 bases, and the junction held 6 bases outside the gene matches. The CDR3 contains 14 residues. The CDR3 loop is CASSPLEGAGEAFF. The CDR3 DNA reads as TGTGCCAGCTCACCACTGGAGGGGGCGGGTGAAGCTTTCTTT. Full variable domain (remainder filled in from reference TRBV18 and TRBJ1-1): NAGVMQNPRHLVRRRGQEARLRCSPMKGHSHVYWYRQLPEEGLKFMVYLQKENIIDESGMPKERFSAEFPKEGPSILRIQQVVRGDSAAYFCASSPLEGAGEAFFGQGTRLTVV.

The chain has TRBV2 and TRBJ2-7; possibly TRBD2 for D (5 bases). V was clipped by 6 bases and J by 2 bases, with 17 bases between them. Per the germline V gene, CDR1 is SNHLY and CDR2 is FYNNEI. This CDR3 region has 15 residues. The CDR3 DNA is TGTGCCAGCAGGGAGGACCCGGGTCCCCCCTACGAGCAGTACTTC. Translating it yields CASREDPGPPYEQYF.

There are a few counts of this clonotype. The genes are TRBV7-9 and TRBJ2-1, with 9 nucleotides matching TRBD2. The CDR3 loop spans 17 amino acids. Germline values: CDR1 SEHNR, CDR2 FQNEAQ (reference sequence). J was trimmed by 6 bases and V by 4 bases; bases with no gene match: 13. CDR3: CASSSISGSLRGNEQFF. The CDR3 coding sequence is TGTGCCAGCAGCTCAATTAGCGGGAGTTTAAGGGGCAATGAGCAGTTCTTC. The variable domain in full, completed from reference TRBV7-9 and TRBJ2-1, reads DTGVSQNPRHKITKRGQNVTFRCDPISEHNRLYWYRQTLGQGPEFLTYFQNEAQLEKSRLLSDRFSAERPKGSFSTLEIQRTEQGDSAMYLCASSSISGSLRGNEQFFGPGTRLTVL.